The rows below give T cell receptor beta chains drawn from one sample of a study of blood T cell repertoires in COVID-19. Clones were read by immunoSEQ multiplex PCR, and TCRdb kept only the in-frame ones, dropping some. The sample consists of 130,000 to 150,000 clones, approximately 83% of them appearing once. The sequenced sample consisted of peripheral blood. These receptors were taken from a woman aged 55-75 years with COVID-19, enrolled during active disease. Both conserved end residues are part of each CDR3. Each record gives: CDR3 protein, CDR3 DNA, clone size, J gene, V gene, CDR3 length, D gene. D genes are given only for firm matches. Clone sizes are given selectively: once, few, many, or a class where the clone is expanded.

CDR3aa: CASSQEGAGPTDTQYF
CDR3nt: TGTGCCAGCAGCCAAGAGGGAGCGGGGCCTACAGATACGCAGTATTTT
abundance: once
j_gene: TRBJ2-3
v_gene: TRBV4-2
len: 16
d_gene: TRBD2

CDR3aa: CSASSRETQYF
CDR3nt: TGCAGTGCTAGTAGCCGGGAGACCCAGTACTTC
abundance: NA
j_gene: TRBJ2-5
v_gene: TRBV20-1
len: 11
d_gene: NA

CDR3aa: CASRKQGAPGNTIYF
CDR3nt: TGTGCCAGTAGAAAACAGGGGGCGCCCGGAAACACCATATATTTT
abundance: NA
j_gene: TRBJ1-3
v_gene: TRBV19
len: 15
d_gene: TRBD1

CDR3aa: CASSYSPGEQYF
CDR3nt: TGTGCCAGTAGTTACAGCCCGGGGGAGCAGTACTTC
abundance: NA
j_gene: TRBJ2-7
v_gene: TRBV19
len: 12
d_gene: NA

CDR3aa: CASGGRYNSPLHF
CDR3nt: TGTGCCAGCGGGGGCAGATATAATTCACCCCTCCACTTT
abundance: NA
j_gene: TRBJ1-6
v_gene: TRBV9
len: 13
d_gene: NA

CDR3aa: CASSLSGGYGYTF
CDR3nt: TGTGCCAGCAGTTTATCGGGCGGGTATGGCTACACCTTC
abundance: NA
j_gene: TRBJ1-2
v_gene: TRBV27
len: 13
d_gene: NA

CDR3aa: CASSLEGQDYEQYF
CDR3nt: TGCGCCAGCAGCTTGGAGGGACAGGACTACGAGCAGTACTTC
abundance: once
j_gene: TRBJ2-7
v_gene: TRBV5-1
len: 14
d_gene: TRBD1

CDR3aa: CSGTSGGVTDTQYF
CDR3nt: TGCAGCGGGACTAGCGGGGGGGTCACAGATACGCAGTATTTT
abundance: NA
j_gene: TRBJ2-3
v_gene: TRBV29-1
len: 14
d_gene: TRBD2

CDR3aa: CASSYSFDRGYNQPQHF
CDR3nt: TGTGCCAGCAGTTACTCGTTTGACAGGGGGTACAATCAGCCCCAGCATTTT
abundance: few
j_gene: TRBJ1-5
v_gene: TRBV6-2/TRBV6-3
len: 17
d_gene: TRBD1

CDR3aa: CARSLEAEQYF
CDR3nt: TGTGCCAGAAGCTTAGAAGCCGAGCAGTACTTC
abundance: NA
j_gene: TRBJ2-7
v_gene: TRBV7-5
len: 11
d_gene: NA

CDR3aa: CASRAGNSYEQYF
CDR3nt: TGTGCCAGTAGGGCGGGGAACTCCTACGAGCAGTACTTC
abundance: NA
j_gene: TRBJ2-7
v_gene: TRBV19
len: 13
d_gene: NA

CDR3aa: CASSPPGSNEKLFF
CDR3nt: TGTGCCAGTAGCCCCCCGGGAAGTAATGAAAAACTGTTTTTT
abundance: NA
j_gene: TRBJ1-4
v_gene: TRBV19
len: 14
d_gene: NA

CDR3aa: CASSYADNSPYEQYF
CDR3nt: TGTGCCAGCAGTTACGCCGATAACAGCCCCTACGAGCAGTACTTC
abundance: NA
j_gene: TRBJ2-7
v_gene: TRBV6-5
len: 15
d_gene: NA

CDR3aa: CASSLGLAGGREQFF
CDR3nt: TGCGCCAGCAGCTTGGGACTAGCGGGGGGGCGTGAGCAGTTCTTC
abundance: NA
j_gene: TRBJ2-1
v_gene: TRBV5-1
len: 15
d_gene: TRBD2

CDR3aa: CASGDLAPWRDRGGEKLFF
CDR3nt: TGTGCCAGCGGTGACCTAGCACCTTGGCGGGACAGGGGGGGAGAAAAACTGTTTTTT
abundance: once
j_gene: TRBJ1-4
v_gene: TRBV6-1
len: 19
d_gene: TRBD1

CDR3aa: CASSLAASGASEQYF
CDR3nt: TGCGCCAGCAGCTTGGCGGCTAGCGGGGCGTCCGAGCAGTACTTC
abundance: NA
j_gene: TRBJ2-7
v_gene: TRBV5-1
len: 15
d_gene: TRBD2

CDR3aa: CASSFLAGTSGGETQYF
CDR3nt: TGTGCCAGCAGCTTCCTAGCCGGGACTAGCGGGGGAGAGACCCAGTACTTC
abundance: NA
j_gene: TRBJ2-5
v_gene: TRBV7-9
len: 17
d_gene: TRBD2

CDR3aa: CASSTTGGEETQYF
CDR3nt: TGTGCCAGCAGTACCACAGGGGGCGAGGAGACCCAGTACTTC
abundance: NA
j_gene: TRBJ2-5
v_gene: TRBV6-5
len: 14
d_gene: TRBD1

CDR3aa: CATSRDRQGPYEQYF
CDR3nt: TGTGCCACCAGCAGAGACCGACAGGGCCCCTACGAGCAGTACTTC
abundance: NA
j_gene: TRBJ2-7
v_gene: TRBV15
len: 15
d_gene: TRBD1

CDR3aa: CASSEQSGWQETQYF
CDR3nt: TGTGCCAGCAGTGAACAATCGGGGTGGCAAGAGACCCAGTACTTC
abundance: NA
j_gene: TRBJ2-5
v_gene: TRBV6-1
len: 15
d_gene: NA

CDR3aa: CASSTLLTGGGEQFF
CDR3nt: TGTGCCAGTAGTACTCTTTTGACAGGGGGCGGTGAGCAGTTCTTC
abundance: NA
j_gene: TRBJ2-1
v_gene: TRBV19
len: 15
d_gene: TRBD1

CDR3aa: CASTPWDRLNTEAFF
CDR3nt: TGTGCCAGCACCCCCTGGGACAGATTAAACACTGAAGCTTTCTTT
abundance: NA
j_gene: TRBJ1-1
v_gene: TRBV21-1
len: 15
d_gene: NA

CDR3aa: CASSPSWTGQFF
CDR3nt: TGTGCCAGCAGCCCTTCCTGGACTGGGCAGTTCTTC
abundance: NA
j_gene: TRBJ2-1
v_gene: TRBV11-1
len: 12
d_gene: NA

CDR3aa: CATDRAGELFF
CDR3nt: TGTGCCACTGACAGGGCCGGGGAGCTGTTTTTT
abundance: once
j_gene: TRBJ2-2
v_gene: TRBV19
len: 11
d_gene: TRBD1

CDR3aa: CASSLESGANVLTF
CDR3nt: TGTGCCAGTAGTCTGGAGTCTGGGGCCAACGTCCTGACTTTC
abundance: NA
j_gene: TRBJ2-6
v_gene: TRBV19
len: 14
d_gene: NA

CDR3aa: CASSLDGSGVYGYTF
CDR3nt: TGTGCCAGCAGCTTAGACGGGTCAGGGGTGTATGGCTACACCTTC
abundance: NA
j_gene: TRBJ1-2
v_gene: TRBV7-3
len: 15
d_gene: NA

CDR3aa: CASSTGTDYGYTF
CDR3nt: TGTGCCAGCTCAACTGGGACAGACTATGGCTACACCTTC
abundance: few
j_gene: TRBJ1-2
v_gene: TRBV18
len: 13
d_gene: TRBD1